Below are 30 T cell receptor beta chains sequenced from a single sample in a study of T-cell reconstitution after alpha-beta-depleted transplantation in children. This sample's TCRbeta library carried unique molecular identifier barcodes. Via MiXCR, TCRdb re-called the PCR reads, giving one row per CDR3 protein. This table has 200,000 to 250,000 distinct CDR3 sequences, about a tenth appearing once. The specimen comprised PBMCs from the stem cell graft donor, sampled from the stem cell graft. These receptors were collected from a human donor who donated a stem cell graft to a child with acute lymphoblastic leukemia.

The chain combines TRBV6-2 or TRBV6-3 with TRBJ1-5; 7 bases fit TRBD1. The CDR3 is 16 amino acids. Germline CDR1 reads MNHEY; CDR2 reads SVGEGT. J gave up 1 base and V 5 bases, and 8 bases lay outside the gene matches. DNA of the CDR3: TGTGCCAGCAGTCCAAACAGGGGTCCCAGCAATCAGCCCCAGCATTTT. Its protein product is CASSPNRGPSNQPQHF.

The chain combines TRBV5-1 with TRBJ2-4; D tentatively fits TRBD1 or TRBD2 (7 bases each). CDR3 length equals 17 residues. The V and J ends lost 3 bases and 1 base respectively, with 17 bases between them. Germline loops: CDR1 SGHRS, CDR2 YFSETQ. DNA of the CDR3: TGCGCCAGCAGCTCAGGCAGGGGGGGCTTGGCCAAAAACATTCAGTACTTC. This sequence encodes CASSSGRGGLAKNIQYF.

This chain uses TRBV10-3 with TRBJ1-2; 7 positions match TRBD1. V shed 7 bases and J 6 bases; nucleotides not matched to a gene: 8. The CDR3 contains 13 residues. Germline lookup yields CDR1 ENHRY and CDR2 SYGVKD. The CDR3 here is CAIKGATGDGYTF. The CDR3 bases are TGTGCCATCAAGGGGGCCACAGGTGATGGCTACACCTTC.

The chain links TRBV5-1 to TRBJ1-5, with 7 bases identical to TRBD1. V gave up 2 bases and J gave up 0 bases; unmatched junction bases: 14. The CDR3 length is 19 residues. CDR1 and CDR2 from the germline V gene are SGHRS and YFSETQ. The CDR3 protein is CASSFRLGQLMYSNQPQHF. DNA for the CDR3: TGCGCCAGCAGCTTTAGACTGGGACAGCTAATGTATAGCAATCAGCCCCAGCATTTT.

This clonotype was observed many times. The CDR3 region has the DNA TGTGCCAGCTCTTGGCAGGGTGCCCTCGAAAACATTCAGTACTTC. Its protein product is CASSWQGALENIQYF. This chain connects TRBV6-2 or TRBV6-3 to TRBJ2-4; a weak D match, TRBD1 (5 bases). Germline V lookup: CDR1 MNHEY, CDR2 SVGEGT. This CDR3 region has 15 residues. Deletions cut 8 bases from V and 5 bases from J, with 19 bases between.

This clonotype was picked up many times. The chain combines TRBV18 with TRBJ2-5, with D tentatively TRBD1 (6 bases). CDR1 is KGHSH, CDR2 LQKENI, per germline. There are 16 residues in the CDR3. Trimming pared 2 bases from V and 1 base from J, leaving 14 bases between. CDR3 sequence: CASSPMSGVSQETQYF. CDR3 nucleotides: TGTGCCAGCTCACCAATGTCAGGGGTCTCCCAAGAGACCCAGTACTTC.

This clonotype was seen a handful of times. CDR3 in amino acids: CASTQGGSVGYTF. The CDR3 DNA reads as TGTGCCAGCACCCAGGGGGGCTCCGTCGGCTACACCTTC. The J gene is TRBJ1-2, the V gene TRBV7-2; TRBD1 aligns across 7 bases. CDR1 SGHTA and CDR2 FQGNSA come from the germline V gene. V lost 7 bases and J lost 8; bases outside the gene matches: 10. The CDR3 has 13 residues.

The CDR3 reads CASRARTGPEAFF. The CDR3 coding sequence is TGTGCCAGCAGGGCCAGGACAGGCCCTGAAGCTTTCTTT. The chain is built from TRBV6-1 and TRBJ1-1, with 7 bases that match TRBD1. Germline V CDR1 and CDR2: MNHNS, SASEGT. The CDR3 runs to 13 residues. The trim removed 6 bases at V and 6 bases at J, leaving 7 bases unmatched.

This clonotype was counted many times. The CDR3 coding sequence is TGTGCCAGCAGGTTGACAGGGTCCCACGAGCAGTACTTC. It yields the protein CASRLTGSHEQYF. The V gene is TRBV5-6, the J gene TRBJ2-7, with TRBD1 identical over 7 bases. The V gene's germline CDR1 is SGHDT and CDR2 YYEEEE. CDR3 length: 13 residues. The ends lost 5 bases at V and 5 bases at J; junction bases unmatched: 7.

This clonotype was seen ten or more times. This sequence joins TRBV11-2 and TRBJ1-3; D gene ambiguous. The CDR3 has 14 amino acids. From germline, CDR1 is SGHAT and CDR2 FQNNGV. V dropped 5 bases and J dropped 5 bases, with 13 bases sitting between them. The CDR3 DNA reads TGTGCCAGCAGCATCAGGTCCCAAAGAAACACCATATATTTT. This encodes CASSIRSQRNTIYF.

CDR3 loop: CASSPPSRERWMETQYF. The CDR3 bases are TGTGCCAGCTCACCACCGTCGAGGGAACGATGGATGGAGACCCAGTACTTC. The genes are TRBV18 and TRBJ2-5; D is possibly TRBD2 (5 bases). Between the trimmed V and J ends, which lost 0 bases and 5 bases, there was a span of 19 bases. This CDR3 is built from 17 residues. CDR1 is KGHSH and CDR2 is LQKENI in the germline V gene.

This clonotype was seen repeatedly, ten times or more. CDR3 region: CATSDLGQGAPGRTGELFF. CDR3 DNA: TGTGCCACCAGTGATCTGGGACAGGGGGCGCCCGGGAGGACCGGGGAGCTGTTTTTT. This sequence joins TRBV24-1 and TRBJ2-2; 12 bases map to TRBD1. The germline gives CDR1 KGHDR, CDR2 SFDVKD. The V gene end was trimmed by 3 bases and the J gene end by 5 bases; junction bases not matched to a gene: 12. The CDR3 has 19 amino acids.

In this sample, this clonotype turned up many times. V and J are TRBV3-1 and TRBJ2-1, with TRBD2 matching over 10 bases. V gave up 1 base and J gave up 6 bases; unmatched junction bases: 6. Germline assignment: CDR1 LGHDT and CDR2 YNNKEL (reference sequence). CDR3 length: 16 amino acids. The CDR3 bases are TGTGCCAGCAGCCAAGGATGGCTAGCGGGGGCCAATGAGCAGTTCTTC. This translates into CASSQGWLAGANEQFF.

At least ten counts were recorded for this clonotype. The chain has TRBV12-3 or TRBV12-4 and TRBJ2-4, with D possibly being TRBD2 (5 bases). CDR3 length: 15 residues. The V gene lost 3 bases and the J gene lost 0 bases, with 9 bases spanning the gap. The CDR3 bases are TGTGCCAGCAGTTTGGGGAGCCTAGCCAAAAACATTCAGTACTTC. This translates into CASSLGSLAKNIQYF.

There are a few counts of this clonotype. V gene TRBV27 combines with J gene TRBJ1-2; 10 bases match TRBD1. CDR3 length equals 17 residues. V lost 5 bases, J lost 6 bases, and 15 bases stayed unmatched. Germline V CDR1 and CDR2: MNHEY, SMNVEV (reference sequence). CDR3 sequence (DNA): TGTGCCAGCAGTACCCGGGACAGGGGCGACCCGGGGGATGGCTACACCTTC. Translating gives CASSTRDRGDPGDGYTF.

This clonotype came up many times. The CDR3 DNA follows: TGTGCCAGCTCCGGTGGGGACCTTAGCACAGATACGCAGTATTTT. Its translation is CASSGGDLSTDTQYF. V usage is TRBV18 and J usage is TRBJ2-3; D possibly matches TRBD1 or TRBD2 (5 bases each). Germline V gene sequence: CDR1 KGHSH, CDR2 LQKENI. Between the trimmed V and J ends, which lost 6 bases and 0 bases, there was a span of 13 bases. CDR3 length: 15 amino acids.

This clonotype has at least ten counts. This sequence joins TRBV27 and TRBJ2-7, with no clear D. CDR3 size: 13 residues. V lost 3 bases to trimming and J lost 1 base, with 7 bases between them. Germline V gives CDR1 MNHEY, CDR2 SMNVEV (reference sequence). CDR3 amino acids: CASSFLPSYEQYF. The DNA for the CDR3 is TGTGCCAGCAGTTTTCTGCCTTCCTACGAGCAGTACTTC.

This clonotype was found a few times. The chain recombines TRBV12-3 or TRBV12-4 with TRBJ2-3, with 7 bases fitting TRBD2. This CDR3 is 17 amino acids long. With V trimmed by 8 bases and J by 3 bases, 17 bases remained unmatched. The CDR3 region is CASDGWSGVQSTDTQYF. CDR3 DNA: TGTGCCAGCGACGGATGGAGCGGGGTACAGAGTACAGATACGCAGTATTTT.

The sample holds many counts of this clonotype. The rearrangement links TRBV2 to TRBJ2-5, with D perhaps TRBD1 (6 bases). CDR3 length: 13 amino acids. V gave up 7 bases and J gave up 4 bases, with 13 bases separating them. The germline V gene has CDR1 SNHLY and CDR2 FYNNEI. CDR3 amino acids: CASTSDRGETQYF. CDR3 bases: TGTGCCAGCACTTCGGACAGAGGAGAGACCCAGTACTTC.

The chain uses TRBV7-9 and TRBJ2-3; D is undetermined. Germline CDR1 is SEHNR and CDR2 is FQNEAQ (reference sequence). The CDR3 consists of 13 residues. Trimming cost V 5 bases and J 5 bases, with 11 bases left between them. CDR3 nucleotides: TGTGCCAGCAGCCGGACGGTAGGAGATACGCAGTATTTT. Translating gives CASSRTVGDTQYF.

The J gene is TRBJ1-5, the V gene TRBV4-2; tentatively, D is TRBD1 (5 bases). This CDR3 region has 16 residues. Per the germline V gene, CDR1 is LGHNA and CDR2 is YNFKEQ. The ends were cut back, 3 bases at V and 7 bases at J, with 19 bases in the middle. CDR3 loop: CASSQDKTLVGQPQHF. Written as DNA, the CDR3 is TGTGCCAGCAGCCAGGACAAGACGTTGGTCGGACAGCCCCAGCATTTT.

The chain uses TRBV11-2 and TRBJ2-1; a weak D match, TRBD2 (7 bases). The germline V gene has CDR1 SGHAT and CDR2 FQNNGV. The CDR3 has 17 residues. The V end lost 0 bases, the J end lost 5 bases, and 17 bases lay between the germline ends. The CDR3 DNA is TGTGCCAGCAGCTTAGATTACGCGGGGGCGGCGGACAATGAGCAGTTCTTC. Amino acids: CASSLDYAGAADNEQFF.

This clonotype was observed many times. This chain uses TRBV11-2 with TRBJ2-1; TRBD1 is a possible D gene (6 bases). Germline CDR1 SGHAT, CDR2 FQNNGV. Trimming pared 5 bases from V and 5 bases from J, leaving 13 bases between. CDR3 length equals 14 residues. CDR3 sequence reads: CASSVYRVHNEQFF. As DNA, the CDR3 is TGTGCCAGCAGCGTTTACAGGGTTCACAATGAGCAGTTCTTC.

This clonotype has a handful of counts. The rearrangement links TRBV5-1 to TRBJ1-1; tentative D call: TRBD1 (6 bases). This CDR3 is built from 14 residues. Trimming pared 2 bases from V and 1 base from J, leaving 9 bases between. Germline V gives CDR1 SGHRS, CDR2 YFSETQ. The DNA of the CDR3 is TGCGCCAGCAGCTTCCTGGACAGGAACACTGAAGCTTTCTTT. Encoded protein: CASSFLDRNTEAFF.

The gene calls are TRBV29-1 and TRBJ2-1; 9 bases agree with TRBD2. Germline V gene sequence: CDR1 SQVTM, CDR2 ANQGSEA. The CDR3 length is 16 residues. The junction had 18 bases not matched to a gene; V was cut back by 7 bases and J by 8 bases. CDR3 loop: CSAGGASGEFSHEQFF. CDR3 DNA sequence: TGCAGCGCCGGAGGGGCTAGCGGGGAGTTTAGCCATGAGCAGTTCTTC.

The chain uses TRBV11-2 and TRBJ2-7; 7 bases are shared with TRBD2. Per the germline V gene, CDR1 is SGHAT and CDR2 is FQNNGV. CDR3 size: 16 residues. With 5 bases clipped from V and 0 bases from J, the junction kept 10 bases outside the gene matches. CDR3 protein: CASSLSGTISSYEQYF. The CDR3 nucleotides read TGTGCCAGCAGCCTATCCGGGACTATCAGCTCCTACGAGCAGTACTTC.

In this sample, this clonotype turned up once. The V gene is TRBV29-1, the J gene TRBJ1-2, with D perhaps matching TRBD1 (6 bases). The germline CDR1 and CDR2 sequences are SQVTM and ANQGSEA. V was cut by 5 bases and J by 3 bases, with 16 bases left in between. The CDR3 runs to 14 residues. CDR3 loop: CSVMLQGYDYGYTF. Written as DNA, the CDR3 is TGCAGCGTTATGTTACAGGGTTACGACTATGGCTACACCTTC.

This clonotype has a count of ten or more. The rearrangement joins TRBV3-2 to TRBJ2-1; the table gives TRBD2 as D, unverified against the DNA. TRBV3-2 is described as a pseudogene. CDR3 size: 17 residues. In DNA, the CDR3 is TGTGCCAGCAGCTACGTAGCGGGGGGAAGGTCCTACAATGAGCAGTTCTTC. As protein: CASSYVAGGRSYNEQFF.

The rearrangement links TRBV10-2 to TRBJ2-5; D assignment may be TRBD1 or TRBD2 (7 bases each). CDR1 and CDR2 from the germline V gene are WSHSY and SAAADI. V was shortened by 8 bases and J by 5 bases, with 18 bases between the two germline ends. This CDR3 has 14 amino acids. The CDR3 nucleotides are TGCGCCAGCTTCAGGGGGGGCGCGAAGGAGACCCAGTACTTC. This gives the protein CASFRGGAKETQYF.

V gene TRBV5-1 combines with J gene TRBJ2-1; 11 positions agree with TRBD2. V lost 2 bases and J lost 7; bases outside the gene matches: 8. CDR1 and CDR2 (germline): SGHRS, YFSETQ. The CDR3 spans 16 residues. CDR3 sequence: CASSFHSGGAENEQFF. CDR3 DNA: TGCGCCAGCAGCTTCCATAGCGGGGGGGCCGAAAATGAGCAGTTCTTC.